This paragraph covers one T cell receptor (beta chain) sequence. The antigen is undetermined. This sample was taken from a study of CD8 T cells in ankylosing spondylitis. The CDR3 is 16 residues long. The J segment lost 0 bases and the V segment lost 6 bases, leaving 8 bases of the junction unmatched. CDR1 is MNHEY, CDR2 SVGAGI, per germline. General study findings and limits: Blood of patients with ankylosing spondylitis appeared to be characterized by a TCR beta motif of about eight highly homologous variants.

TCRdb called the 5' RACE reads again in MiXCR, with one record for every CDR3 protein. The repertoire holds tens of thousands of distinct CDR3 sequences, about 15% seen once, with about 45% in the top ten. This sequence originates from a male donor with ankylosing spondylitis or in good health (not recorded which). This sequence joins TRBV6-5 and TRBJ2-4; TRBD1 agrees at 7 bases. Sample: blood. The CDR3 is CASSRGQLIAKNIQYF. The DNA for the CDR3 is TGTGCCAGCAGCCGGGGACAGCTGATAGCCAAAAACATTCAGTACTTC.